The 9 T cell receptor beta chains presented below share a single source sample, sequenced in a study of CD8 T cells in Susac syndrome. Random hexamers were used to reverse transcribe an amount of about 0.5 to 1 ug RNA. One entry per CDR3 protein results from TCRdb running MiXCR on the immunoSEQ multiplex PCR reads. The repertoire includes 160,000 or so distinct CDR3 sequences, 85% to 95% of them detected once, and 0.15% to 0.2% sits in the top ten. Sequencing was performed on CD8+ T cells from PBMCs. Receptors originate from a human donor with multiple sclerosis.

The table lists this clonotype with a few counts. V and J are TRBV18 and TRBJ2-1; D call uncertain. The CDR3 is made up of 13 amino acids. Looked up from germline, CDR1 is KGHSH and CDR2 is LQKENI. Trimming removed 2 bases from V and 4 bases from J, with 6 bases in between. In DNA, the CDR3 is TGTGCCAGCTCACCAGGCGGATACAATGAGCAGTTCTTC. Protein sequence: CASSPGGYNEQFF.

J is TRBJ2-1 and V is TRBV2; 8 bases match TRBD2. The CDR3 loop spans 16 amino acids. J was trimmed by 2 bases and V by 0 bases; bases with no gene match: 3. Germline V gene sequence: CDR1 SNHLY, CDR2 FYNNEI. CDR3 coding DNA: TGTGCCAGCAGTGAAGCTCTACTAGCGGCCTACAATGAGCAGTTCTTC. Its translation: CASSEALLAAYNEQFF.

The CDR3 region is CAWSVLGGPDTQYF. The DNA for the CDR3 is TGTGCCTGGAGTGTGTTGGGGGGCCCAGATACGCAGTATTTT. The J gene is TRBJ2-3, the V gene TRBV30, with D perhaps TRBD1 or TRBD2 (6 bases each). The CDR3 has 14 amino acids. V was clipped by 0 bases and J by 4 bases, with 11 bases between them. Germline values: CDR1 GTSNPN, CDR2 SVGIG (reference sequence).

V gene TRBV5-6 combines with J gene TRBJ2-7; TRBD1 matches 10 bases. V trimming: 0 bases; J trimming: 3 bases; junction bases outside the gene matches: 3. CDR1 and CDR2 from the germline V gene are SGHDT and YYEEEE. The CDR3 extends over 15 amino acids. CDR3 nucleotides: TGTGCCAGCAGCTTGGAGACAGGGGGCCTCTACGAGCAGTACTTC. Amino acid sequence: CASSLETGGLYEQYF.

The chain links TRBV9 to TRBJ2-3; TRBD2 aligns across 11 bases. With 5 bases clipped from V and 1 base from J, the junction kept 3 bases outside the gene matches. The CDR3 is made up of 15 amino acids. Germline V gives CDR1 SGDLS, CDR2 YYNGEE. Written as DNA, the CDR3 is TGTGCCAGCAGTCCTAGCGGGGGGCGCACAGATACGCAGTATTTT. It is translated as CASSPSGGRTDTQYF. The entire variable domain, with the rest obtained from reference TRBV9 and TRBJ2-3, is as follows: DSGVTQTPKHLITATGQRVTLRCSPRSGDLSVYWYQQSLDQGLQFLIQYYNGEERAKGNILERFSAQQFPDLHSELNLSSLELGDSALYFCASSPSGGRTDTQYFGPGTRLTVL.

The V and J genes are TRBV27 and TRBJ2-7; a possible D gene is TRBD1 (5 bases). V shed 1 base and J shed 0 bases, with 13 bases lying between them. Germline V CDR1 and CDR2: MNHEY, SMNVEV (reference sequence). The CDR3 length is 16 residues. The CDR3 protein is CASSLLGQTSSYEQYF. For the CDR3, the DNA is TGTGCCAGCAGTTTATTGGGGCAGACAAGCTCCTACGAGCAGTACTTC.

The chain couples TRBV20-1 to TRBJ2-1; perhaps D is TRBD1 or TRBD2 (5 bases each). Germline values: CDR1 DFQATT, CDR2 SNEGSKA (reference sequence). The V gene lost 1 base and the J gene lost 3 bases, with 19 bases spanning the gap. This CDR3 has 17 amino acids. CDR3 sequence: CSARGGTPAKVYNEQFF. Written as DNA, the CDR3 is TGCAGTGCTAGAGGGGGGACGCCCGCGAAGGTCTACAATGAGCAGTTCTTC.

Here the CDR3 reads CASSADRRAYEQYF. The CDR3 DNA follows: TGCGCCAGCAGTGCCGACAGGAGAGCCTACGAGCAGTACTTC. V is TRBV5-1 and J is TRBJ2-7; D is possibly TRBD1 (6 bases). The CDR3 spans 14 residues. The germline V gene has CDR1 SGHRS and CDR2 YFSETQ. V lost 5 bases, J lost 2 bases, and 14 bases lay in between.

This clonotype was seen just once. The genes are TRBV7-9 and TRBJ2-7, with 8 bases matching TRBD1. Germline-derived CDR1 and CDR2 are SEHNR and FQNEAQ (reference sequence). V lost 5 bases and J lost 3; bases outside the gene matches: 15. CDR3 length: 17 residues. CDR3 nucleotide sequence: TGTGCCAGCAGCCCCCTCACTGGACAGGGTGGCCGCTACGAGCAGTACTTC. Protein sequence: CASSPLTGQGGRYEQYF. The entire variable domain, with the rest obtained from reference TRBV7-9 and TRBJ2-7, is as follows: DTGVSQNPRHKITKRGQNVTFRCDPISEHNRLYWYRQTLGQGPEFLTYFQNEAQLEKSRLLSDRFSAERPKGSFSTLEIQRTEQGDSAMYLCASSPLTGQGGRYEQYFGPGTRLTVT.